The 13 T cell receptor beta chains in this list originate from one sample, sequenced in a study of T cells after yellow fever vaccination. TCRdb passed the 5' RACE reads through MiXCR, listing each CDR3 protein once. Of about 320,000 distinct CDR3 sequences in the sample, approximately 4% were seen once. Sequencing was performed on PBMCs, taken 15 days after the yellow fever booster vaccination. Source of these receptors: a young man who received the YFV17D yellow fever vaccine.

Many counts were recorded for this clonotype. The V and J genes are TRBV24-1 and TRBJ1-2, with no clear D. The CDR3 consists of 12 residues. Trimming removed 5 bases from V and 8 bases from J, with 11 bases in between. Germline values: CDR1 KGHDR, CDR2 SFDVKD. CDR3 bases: TGTGCCACCAGTGTCGGGAGTGACGGCTACACCTTC. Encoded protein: CATSVGSDGYTF.

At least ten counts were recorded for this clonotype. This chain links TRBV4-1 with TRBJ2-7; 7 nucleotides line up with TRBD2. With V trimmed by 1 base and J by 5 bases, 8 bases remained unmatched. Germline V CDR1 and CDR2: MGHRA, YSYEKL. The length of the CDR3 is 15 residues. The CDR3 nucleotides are TGCGCCAGCAGCCAAGTTAGCGGGTTGAAGGACGAGCAGTACTTC. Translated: CASSQVSGLKDEQYF.

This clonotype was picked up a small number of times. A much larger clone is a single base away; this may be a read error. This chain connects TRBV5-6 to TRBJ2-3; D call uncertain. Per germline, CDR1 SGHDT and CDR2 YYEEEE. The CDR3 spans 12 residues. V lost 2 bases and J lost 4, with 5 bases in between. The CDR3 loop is CASSFSPDTQYF. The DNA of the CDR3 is TGTGCCAGCAGCTTTAGCCCAGATACGCAGTATTTT.

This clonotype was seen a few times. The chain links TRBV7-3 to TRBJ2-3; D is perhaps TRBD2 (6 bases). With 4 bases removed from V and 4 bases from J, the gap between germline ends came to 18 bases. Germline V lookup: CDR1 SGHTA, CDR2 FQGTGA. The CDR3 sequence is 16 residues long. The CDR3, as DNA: TGTGCCAGCAGCTCCCCCGGGGCTAGCGAGGCAGATACGCAGTATTTT. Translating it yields CASSSPGASEADTQYF.

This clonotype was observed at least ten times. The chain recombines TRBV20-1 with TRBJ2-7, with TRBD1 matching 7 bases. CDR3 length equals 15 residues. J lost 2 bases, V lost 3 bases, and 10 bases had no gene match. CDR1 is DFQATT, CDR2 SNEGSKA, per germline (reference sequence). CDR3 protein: CSARPPGQITYEQYF. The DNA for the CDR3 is TGCAGTGCTAGGCCCCCGGGACAGATTACCTACGAGCAGTACTTC.

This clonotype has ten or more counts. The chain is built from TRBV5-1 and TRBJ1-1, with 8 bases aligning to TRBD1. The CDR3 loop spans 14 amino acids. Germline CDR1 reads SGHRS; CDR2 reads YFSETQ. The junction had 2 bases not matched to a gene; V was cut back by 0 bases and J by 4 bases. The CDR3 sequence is CASSLGTGSTEAFF. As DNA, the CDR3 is TGCGCCAGCAGCTTGGGGACAGGGAGCACTGAAGCTTTCTTT.

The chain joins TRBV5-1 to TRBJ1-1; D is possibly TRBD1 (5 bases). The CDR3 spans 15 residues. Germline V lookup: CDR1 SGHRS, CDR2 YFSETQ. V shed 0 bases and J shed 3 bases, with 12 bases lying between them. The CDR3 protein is CASSLAAGMDTEAFF. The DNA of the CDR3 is TGCGCCAGCAGCTTGGCGGCAGGGATGGACACTGAAGCTTTCTTT.

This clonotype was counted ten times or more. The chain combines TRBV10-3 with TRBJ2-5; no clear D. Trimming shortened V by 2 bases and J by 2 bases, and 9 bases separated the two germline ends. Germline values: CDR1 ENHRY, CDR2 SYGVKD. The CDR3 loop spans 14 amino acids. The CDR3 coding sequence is TGTGCCATCAGTGAGATATGGGCTCAAGAGACCCAGTACTTC. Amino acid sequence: CAISEIWAQETQYF.

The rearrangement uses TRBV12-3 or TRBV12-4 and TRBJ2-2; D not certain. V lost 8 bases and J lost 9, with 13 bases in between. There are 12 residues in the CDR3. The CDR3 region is CASHTYLRELFF. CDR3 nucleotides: TGTGCCAGCCATACCTACCTGCGGGAGCTGTTTTTT.

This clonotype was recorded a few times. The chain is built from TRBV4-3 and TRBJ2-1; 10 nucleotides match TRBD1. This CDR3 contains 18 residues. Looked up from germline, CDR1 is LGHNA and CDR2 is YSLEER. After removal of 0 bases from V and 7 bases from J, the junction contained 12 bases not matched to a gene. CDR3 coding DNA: TGCGCCAGCAGCCAAGATACCGCCGGGACAGGGGAGGAGAATGAGCAGTTCTTC. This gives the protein CASSQDTAGTGEENEQFF.

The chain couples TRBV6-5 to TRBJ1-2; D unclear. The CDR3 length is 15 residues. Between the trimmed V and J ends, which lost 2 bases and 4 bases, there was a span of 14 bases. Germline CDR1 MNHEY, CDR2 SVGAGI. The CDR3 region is CASSYTVSVGYGYTF. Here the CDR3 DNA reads TGTGCCAGCAGTTACACAGTCTCGGTGGGCTATGGCTACACCTTC.

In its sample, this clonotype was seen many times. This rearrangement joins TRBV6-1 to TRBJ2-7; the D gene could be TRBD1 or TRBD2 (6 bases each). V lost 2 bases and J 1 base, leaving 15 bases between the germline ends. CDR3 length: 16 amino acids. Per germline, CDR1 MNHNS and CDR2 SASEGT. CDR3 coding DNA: TGTGCCAGCAGTGAAAAGGTGGGGGGCCAATCCTACGAGCAGTACTTC. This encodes CASSEKVGGQSYEQYF.

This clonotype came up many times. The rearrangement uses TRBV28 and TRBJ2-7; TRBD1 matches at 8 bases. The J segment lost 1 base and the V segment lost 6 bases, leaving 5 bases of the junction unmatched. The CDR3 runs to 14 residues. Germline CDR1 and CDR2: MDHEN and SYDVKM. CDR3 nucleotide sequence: TGTGCCAGCAGCCTGGACAGGGAGTCCTACGAGCAGTACGTC. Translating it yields CASSLDRESYEQYV.